This T cell receptor beta chain was recorded in a study of radiation and T cells in renal cell carcinoma. Broader study findings: In blood, top tumor clones expanded by 2 weeks, shrinking by 4.

Indicated time point: blood 2 weeks post-SBRT. The treatment: 15 Gy SBRT to primary tumor, nephrectomy 4 weeks later. Blood was sampled at baseline, 2 weeks and 4 weeks after SBRT. Data came from immunoSEQ multiplex PCR; TCRdb stores just in-frame clones and leaves some out. The sample has some 120,000 clones; more than 75% are singletons. A word on this clone: Its target is not known.

CDR3 length: 13 amino acids. Germline loops: CDR1 SNHLY, CDR2 FYNNEI. Trimming shortened V by 7 bases and J by 3 bases, and 9 bases separated the two germline ends. The chain has TRBV2 and TRBJ2-2, with a weak D call TRBD1 (5 bases). The receptor was derived from a woman between 70 and 85 years old with renal cell carcinoma. The sample here was blood, taken from a patient whose treatment included radiotherapy and nephrectomy. The CDR3 here is CASKGSHTGELFF. For the CDR3, the DNA is TGTGCCAGCAAGGGGTCACACACCGGGGAGCTGTTTTTT.